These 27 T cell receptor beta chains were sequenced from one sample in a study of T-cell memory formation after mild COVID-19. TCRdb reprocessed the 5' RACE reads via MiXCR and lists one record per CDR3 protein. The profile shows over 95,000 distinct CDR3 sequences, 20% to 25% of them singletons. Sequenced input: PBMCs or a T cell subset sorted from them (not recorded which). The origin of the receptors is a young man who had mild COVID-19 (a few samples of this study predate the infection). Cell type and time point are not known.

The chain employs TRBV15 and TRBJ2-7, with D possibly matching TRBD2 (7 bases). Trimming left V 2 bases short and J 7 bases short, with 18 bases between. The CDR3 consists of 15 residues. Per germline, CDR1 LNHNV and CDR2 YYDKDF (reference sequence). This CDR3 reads CATSRHLRGAGEQYF. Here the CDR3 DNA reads TGTGCCACCAGCAGACATCTTCGGGGGGCAGGAGAGCAGTACTTC. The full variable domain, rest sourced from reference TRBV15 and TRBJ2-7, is DAMVIQNPRYQVTQFGKPVTLSCSQTLNHNVMYWYQQKSSQAPKLLFHYYDKDFNNEADTPDNFQSRRPNTSFCFLDIRSPGLGDTAMYLCATSRHLRGAGEQYFGPGTRLTVT.

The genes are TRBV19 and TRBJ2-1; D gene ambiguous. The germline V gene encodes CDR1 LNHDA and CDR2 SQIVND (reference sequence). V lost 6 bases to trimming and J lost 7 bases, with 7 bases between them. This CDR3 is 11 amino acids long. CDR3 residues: CASRKNNEQFF. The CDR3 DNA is TGTGCCAGTAGGAAAAATAATGAGCAGTTCTTC.

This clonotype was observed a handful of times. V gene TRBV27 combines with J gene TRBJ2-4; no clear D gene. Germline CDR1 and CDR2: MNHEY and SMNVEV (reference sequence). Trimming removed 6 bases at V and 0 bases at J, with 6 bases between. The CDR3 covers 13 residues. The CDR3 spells CASRTLAKNIQYF. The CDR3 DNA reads TGTGCCAGCAGAACCCTAGCCAAAAACATTCAGTACTTC.

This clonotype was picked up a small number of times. The chain's CDR3 is CSGRQAINTGELFF. The CDR3 DNA is TGCAGCGGTCGACAGGCTATTAACACCGGGGAGCTGTTTTTT. V gene TRBV29-1 combines with J gene TRBJ2-2, with D tentatively TRBD1 (6 bases). The germline gives CDR1 SQVTM, CDR2 ANQGSEA. This CDR3 has 14 residues. V was shortened by 7 bases and J by 2 bases, with 14 bases between the two germline ends.

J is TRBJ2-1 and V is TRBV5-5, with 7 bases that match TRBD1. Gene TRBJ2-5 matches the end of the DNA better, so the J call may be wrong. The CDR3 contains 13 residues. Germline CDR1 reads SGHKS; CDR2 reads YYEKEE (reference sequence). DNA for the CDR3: TGTGCCAGCAGCTCGGACAGGATAGAGACCCAGTACTTC. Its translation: CASSSDRIETQYF.

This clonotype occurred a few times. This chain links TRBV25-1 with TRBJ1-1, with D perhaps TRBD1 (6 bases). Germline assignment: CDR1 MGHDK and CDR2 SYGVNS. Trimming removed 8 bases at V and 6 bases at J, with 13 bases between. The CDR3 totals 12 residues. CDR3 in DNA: TGTGCCAGCGGAACAGGGATACCTGAAGCTTTCTTT. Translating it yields CASGTGIPEAFF.

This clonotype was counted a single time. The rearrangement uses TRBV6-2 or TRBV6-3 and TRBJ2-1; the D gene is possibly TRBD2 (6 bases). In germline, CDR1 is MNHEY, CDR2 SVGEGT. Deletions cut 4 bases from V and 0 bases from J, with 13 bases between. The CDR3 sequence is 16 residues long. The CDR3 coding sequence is TGTGCCAGCAGTTCCCGGGAGCCCTTCTCCTACAATGAGCAGTTCTTC. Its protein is CASSSREPFSYNEQFF.

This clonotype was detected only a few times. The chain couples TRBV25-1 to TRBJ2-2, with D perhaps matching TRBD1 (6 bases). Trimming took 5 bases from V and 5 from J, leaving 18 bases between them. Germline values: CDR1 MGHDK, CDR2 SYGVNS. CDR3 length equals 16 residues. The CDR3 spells CASSFTGLWKTGELFF. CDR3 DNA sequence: TGTGCCAGCAGTTTTACAGGGCTTTGGAAAACCGGGGAGCTGTTTTTT.

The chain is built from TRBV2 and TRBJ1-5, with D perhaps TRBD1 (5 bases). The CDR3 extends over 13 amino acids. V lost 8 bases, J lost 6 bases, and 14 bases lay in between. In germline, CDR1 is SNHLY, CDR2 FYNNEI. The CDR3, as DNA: TGTGCCAGCTATTCAGAAAGGGGTCAGCCCCAGCATTTT. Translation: CASYSERGQPQHF.

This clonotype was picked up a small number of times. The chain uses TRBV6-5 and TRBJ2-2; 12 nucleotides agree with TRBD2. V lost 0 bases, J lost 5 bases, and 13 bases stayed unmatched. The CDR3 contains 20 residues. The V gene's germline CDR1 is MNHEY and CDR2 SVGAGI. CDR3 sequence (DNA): TGTGCCAGCAGTTACTCGCGTCCTCCTAGCGGGGGGGCTTGGACCGGGGAGCTGTTTTTT. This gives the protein CASSYSRPPSGGAWTGELFF.

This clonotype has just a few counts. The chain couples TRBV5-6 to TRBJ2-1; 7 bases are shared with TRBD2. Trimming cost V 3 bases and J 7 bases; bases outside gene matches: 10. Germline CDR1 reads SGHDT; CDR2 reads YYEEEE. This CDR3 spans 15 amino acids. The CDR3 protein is CASSSLTGGTNEQFF. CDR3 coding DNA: TGTGCCAGCAGCTCGCTAACGGGGGGTACGAATGAGCAGTTCTTC.

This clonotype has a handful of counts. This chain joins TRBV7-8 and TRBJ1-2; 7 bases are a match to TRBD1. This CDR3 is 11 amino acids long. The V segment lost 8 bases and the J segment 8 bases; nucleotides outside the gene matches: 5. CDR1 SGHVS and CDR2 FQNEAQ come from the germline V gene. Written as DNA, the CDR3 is TGTGCCAGCGGCGACAGGGACGGCTACACCTTC. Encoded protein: CASGDRDGYTF. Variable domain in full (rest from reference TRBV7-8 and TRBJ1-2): GAGVSQSPRYKVAKRGQDVALRCDPISGHVSLFWYQQALGQGPEFLTYFQNEAQLDKSGLPSDRFFAERPEGSVSTLKIQRTQQEDSAVYLCASGDRDGYTFGSGTRLTVV.

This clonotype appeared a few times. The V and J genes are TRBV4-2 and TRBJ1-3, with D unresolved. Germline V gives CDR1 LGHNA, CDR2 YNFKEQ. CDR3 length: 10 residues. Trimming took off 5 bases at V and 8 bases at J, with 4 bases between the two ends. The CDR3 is CASSFDTIYF. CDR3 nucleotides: TGTGCCAGCAGCTTCGACACCATATATTTT.

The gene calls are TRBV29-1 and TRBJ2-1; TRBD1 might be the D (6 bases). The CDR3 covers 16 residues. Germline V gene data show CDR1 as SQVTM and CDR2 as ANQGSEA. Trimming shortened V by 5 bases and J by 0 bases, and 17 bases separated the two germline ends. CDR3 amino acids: CSVPHTGSSSYNEQFF. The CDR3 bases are TGCAGCGTTCCCCATACAGGGTCTAGCTCCTACAATGAGCAGTTCTTC.

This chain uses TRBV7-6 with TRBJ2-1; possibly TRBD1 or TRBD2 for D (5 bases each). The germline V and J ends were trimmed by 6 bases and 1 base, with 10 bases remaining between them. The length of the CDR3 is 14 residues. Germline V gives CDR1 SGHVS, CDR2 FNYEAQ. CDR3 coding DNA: TGTGCCAGCAGTGATGGGGGATCCTACAATGAGCAGTTCTTC. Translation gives CASSDGGSYNEQFF.

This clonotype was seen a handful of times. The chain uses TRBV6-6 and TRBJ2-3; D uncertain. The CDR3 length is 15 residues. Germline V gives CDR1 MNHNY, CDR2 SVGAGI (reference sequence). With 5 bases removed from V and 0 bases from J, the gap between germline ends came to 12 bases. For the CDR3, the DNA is TGTGCCAGCAGTCCGATCGATACTAGCACAGATACGCAGTATTTT. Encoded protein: CASSPIDTSTDTQYF.

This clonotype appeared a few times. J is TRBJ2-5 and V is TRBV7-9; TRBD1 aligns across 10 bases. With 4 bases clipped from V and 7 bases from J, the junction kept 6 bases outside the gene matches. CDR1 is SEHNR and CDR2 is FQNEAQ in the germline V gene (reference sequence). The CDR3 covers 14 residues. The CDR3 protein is CASSSTGGDGTQYF. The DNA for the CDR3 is TGTGCCAGCAGCTCGACAGGGGGCGATGGGACCCAGTACTTC.

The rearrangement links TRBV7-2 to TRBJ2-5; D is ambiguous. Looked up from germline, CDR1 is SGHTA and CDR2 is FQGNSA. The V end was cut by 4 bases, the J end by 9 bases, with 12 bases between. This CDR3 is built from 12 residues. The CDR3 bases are TGTGCCAGCAGCTCGGACCCCCTTCCCCAGTACTTC. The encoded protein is CASSSDPLPQYF.

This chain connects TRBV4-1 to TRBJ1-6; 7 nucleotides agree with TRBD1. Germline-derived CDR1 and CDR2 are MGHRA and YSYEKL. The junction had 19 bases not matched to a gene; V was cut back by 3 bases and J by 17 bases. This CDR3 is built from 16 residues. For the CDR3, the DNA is TGCGCCAGCAGCCAGGTCGCGGGACAGTGGGAGCAGTCAATCCACTTT. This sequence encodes CASSQVAGQWEQSIHF.

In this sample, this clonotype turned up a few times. CDR3 sequence: CASSYRGQMNTEAFF. The CDR3 nucleotides are TGTGCCAGCAGTTATAGGGGACAGATGAACACTGAAGCTTTCTTT. V gene TRBV6-5 combines with J gene TRBJ1-1; 7 positions match TRBD1. The V segment lost 3 bases and the J segment 0 bases; nucleotides outside the gene matches: 4. The CDR3 spans 15 residues. Germline V lookup: CDR1 MNHEY, CDR2 SVGAGI.

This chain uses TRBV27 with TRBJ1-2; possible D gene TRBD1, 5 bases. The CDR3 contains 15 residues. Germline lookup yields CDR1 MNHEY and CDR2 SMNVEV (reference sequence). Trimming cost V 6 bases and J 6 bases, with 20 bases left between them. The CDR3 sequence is CASRLIGQGLDGYTF. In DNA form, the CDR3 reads TGTGCCAGCAGGTTGATCGGGCAGGGTCTCGATGGCTACACCTTC.

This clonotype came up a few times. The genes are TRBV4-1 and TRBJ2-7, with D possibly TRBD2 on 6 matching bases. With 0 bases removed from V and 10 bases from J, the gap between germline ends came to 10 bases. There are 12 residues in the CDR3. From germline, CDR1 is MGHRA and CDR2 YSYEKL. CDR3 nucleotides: TGCGCCAGCAGCCAAGAGGGGAGGAGTCAGTACTTC. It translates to CASSQEGRSQYF.

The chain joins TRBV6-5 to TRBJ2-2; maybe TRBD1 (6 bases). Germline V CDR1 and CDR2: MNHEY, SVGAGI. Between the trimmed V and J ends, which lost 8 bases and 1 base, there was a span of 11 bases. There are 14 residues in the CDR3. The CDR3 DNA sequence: TGTGCCAGCGGGACATCAGTGAACACCGGGGAGCTGTTTTTT. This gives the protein CASGTSVNTGELFF.

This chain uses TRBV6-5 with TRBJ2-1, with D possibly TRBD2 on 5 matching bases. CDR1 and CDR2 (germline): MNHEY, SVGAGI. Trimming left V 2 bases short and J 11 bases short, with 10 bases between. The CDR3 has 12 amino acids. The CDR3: CASSYGGRQQFF. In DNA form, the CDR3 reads TGTGCCAGCAGTTACGGTGGGAGACAGCAGTTCTTC.

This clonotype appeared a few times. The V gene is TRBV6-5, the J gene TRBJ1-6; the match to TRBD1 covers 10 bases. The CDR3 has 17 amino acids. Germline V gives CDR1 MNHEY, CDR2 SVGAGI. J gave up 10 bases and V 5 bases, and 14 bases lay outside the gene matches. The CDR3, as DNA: TGTGCCAGCAGTGCCGTCCCCGCCGGGACAGGGGTCTCACCCCTCCACTTT. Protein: CASSAVPAGTGVSPLHF.

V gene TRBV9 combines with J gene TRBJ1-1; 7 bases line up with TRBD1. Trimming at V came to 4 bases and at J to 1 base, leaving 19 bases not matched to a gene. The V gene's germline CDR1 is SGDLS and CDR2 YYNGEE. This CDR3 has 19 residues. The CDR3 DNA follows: TGTGCCAGCAGCCAAAACCAAGGAGGAGGGGGCACTCCGAACACTGAAGCTTTCTTT. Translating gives CASSQNQGGGGTPNTEAFF.

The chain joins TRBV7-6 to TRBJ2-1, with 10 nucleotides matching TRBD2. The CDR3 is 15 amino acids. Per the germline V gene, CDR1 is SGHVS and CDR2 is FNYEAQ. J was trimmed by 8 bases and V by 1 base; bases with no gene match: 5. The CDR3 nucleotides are TGTGCCAGCAGCTTAGAAGCGGGGGGGCCTGATGAGCAGTTCTTC. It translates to CASSLEAGGPDEQFF.